Listed here are 13 T cell receptor beta chains from one sample, sequenced in a study of cytomegalovirus exposure and HLA in healthy donors. The PCR employed 60 Vbeta primers together with 13 Jbeta primers. Some clones are missing from TCRdb's copy, which holds only in-frame ones; the method was immunoSEQ multiplex PCR. This table holds 95,000 to 150,000 clones, 80% to 90% found once. The sample was PBMCs. The receptors originated from a man aged 35 to 55 in good health and CMV-seronegative.

The chain carries TRBV7-2 and TRBJ1-2, with D possibly being TRBD1 (5 bases). CDR3 size: 13 residues. Per germline, CDR1 SGHTA and CDR2 FQGNSA. V dropped 5 bases and J dropped 8 bases, with 15 bases sitting between them. The CDR3 protein is CASSPAGARGYTF. CDR3 DNA: TGTGCCAGCAGCCCGGCTGGGGCGCGGGGCTACACCTTC.

V gene TRBV19 combines with J gene TRBJ1-2, with TRBD1 matching over 7 bases. The germline gives CDR1 LNHDA, CDR2 SQIVND (reference sequence). The CDR3 has 15 amino acids. Trimming removed 6 bases from V and 5 bases from J; junction bases left unmatched: 12. The DNA of the CDR3 is TGTGCCAGTAGAACTGGGACAGCCTTATGGTATGGCTACACCTTC. The encoded protein is CASRTGTALWYGYTF. The variable domain in full, completed from reference TRBV19 and TRBJ1-2, reads DGGITQSPKYLFRKEGQNVTLSCEQNLNHDAMYWYRQDPGQGLRLIYYSQIVNDFQKGDIAEGYSVSREKKESFPLTVTSAQKNPTAFYLCASRTGTALWYGYTFGSGTRLTVV.

This clone appeared a single time. The CDR3 reads CASSLASKLEAFF. The CDR3 DNA reads as TGTGCCAGCAGCTTAGCGTCGAAACTTGAAGCTTTCTTT. This chain joins TRBV7-9 and TRBJ1-1; D gene ambiguous. This CDR3 contains 13 residues. The V gene's germline CDR1 is SEHNR and CDR2 FQNEAQ (reference sequence). V was trimmed by 0 bases and J by 7 bases, leaving 9 bases between them.

V and J are TRBV6-5 and TRBJ2-5; the D gene is possibly TRBD1 (5 bases). In germline, CDR1 is MNHEY, CDR2 SVGAGI. Trimming cost V 2 bases and J 5 bases, with 18 bases left between them. This CDR3 has 16 residues. CDR3 coding DNA: TGTGCCAGCAGTTACCAGGGCCCAGGCGTAGGCGAGACCCAGTACTTC. Residues: CASSYQGPGVGETQYF.

This clone appeared a few times. The chain is built from TRBV30 and TRBJ1-3; D is undetermined. Per the germline V gene, CDR1 is GTSNPN and CDR2 is SVGIG (reference sequence). CDR3 length: 11 residues. V was clipped by 3 bases and J by 4 bases, with 4 bases between them. The CDR3 coding sequence is TGTGCCTGGAGCGGGGGAAACACCATATATTTT. It specifies CAWSGGNTIYF.

This chain connects TRBV10-3 to TRBJ1-1; D is unclear. Per germline, CDR1 ENHRY and CDR2 SYGVKD. The length of the CDR3 is 13 residues. The V end lost 7 bases, the J end lost 2 bases, and 11 bases lay between the germline ends. In nucleotides, the CDR3 is TGTGCCATCAAAACCGGGATTAACACTGAAGCTTTCTTT. As protein: CAIKTGINTEAFF.

The rearrangement links TRBV18 to TRBJ1-6; the D is unclear. Germline assignment: CDR1 KGHSH and CDR2 LQKENI. V gave up 1 base and J gave up 7 bases, with 5 bases separating them. This CDR3 has 13 amino acids. CDR3 nucleotide sequence: TGTGCCAGCTCACCACGGGAGAATTCACCCCTCCACTTT. Its translation is CASSPRENSPLHF.

This clone was observed once. The chain has TRBV6-6 and TRBJ1-5; 7 nucleotides match TRBD1. Per germline, CDR1 MNHNY and CDR2 SVGAGI (reference sequence). The CDR3 length is 12 residues. J was trimmed by 4 bases and V by 11 bases; bases with no gene match: 5. The CDR3 bases are TGTGCCGAGGGGGCGGGGAATCAGCCCCAGCATTTT. Encoded protein: CAEGAGNQPQHF.

V usage is TRBV18 and J usage is TRBJ2-3; 12 positions agree with TRBD2. Germline trimming cut 3 bases from V and 1 base from J; bases unmatched to any gene: 2. The germline CDR1 and CDR2 sequences are KGHSH and LQKENI. This CDR3 comprises 16 residues. CDR3 nucleotide sequence: TGTGCCAGCTCACCGAGACTAGCGGGGGGCACAGATACGCAGTATTTT. This sequence encodes CASSPRLAGGTDTQYF.

The chain uses TRBV9 and TRBJ2-4, with TRBD2 matching 9 bases. Germline CDR1 is SGDLS and CDR2 is YYNGEE. Trimming cost V 5 bases and J 5 bases; bases outside gene matches: 17. The CDR3 extends over 18 amino acids. The CDR3 DNA reads as TGTGCCAGCAGTCCCTTGGGGGGCGGGGGGGCGACAGAAAACATTCAGTACTTC. It specifies CASSPLGGGGATENIQYF.

The V gene is TRBV6-6, the J gene TRBJ2-5, with a possible D match to TRBD1 (5 bases). The CDR3 contains 15 residues. Trimming shortened V by 6 bases and J by 0 bases, and 14 bases separated the two germline ends. The V gene's germline CDR1 is MNHNY and CDR2 SVGAGI (reference sequence). In DNA form, the CDR3 reads TGTGCCAGCAGACCCCCCGGCAGGGACCAAGAGACCCAGTACTTC. Translated, it gives CASRPPGRDQETQYF.

The chain carries TRBV12-5 and TRBJ2-5; TRBD2 aligns across 7 bases. Per germline, CDR1 LGHNT and CDR2 FRNRAP. The CDR3 covers 14 residues. J was trimmed by 5 bases and V by 3 bases; bases with no gene match: 6. The CDR3 DNA sequence: TGTGCTAGTGGTTTCCCGGACGGGAGGGAGACCCAGTACTTC. This sequence encodes CASGFPDGRETQYF.

The chain combines TRBV5-5 with TRBJ2-7; D perhaps matches TRBD2 (5 bases). The CDR3 loop spans 13 amino acids. Deletions cut 1 base from V and 8 bases from J, with 13 bases between. Looked up from germline, CDR1 is SGHKS and CDR2 is YYEKEE (reference sequence). The CDR3 DNA follows: TGTGCCAGCAGCTTGTCCGGGATAATGAAGCAGTACTTC. It encodes CASSLSGIMKQYF.